Below, 16 T cell receptor beta chains from the same sample are listed, as sequenced in a study of blood T cell repertoires in COVID-19 (TCRdb year 2020). Library preparation used the immunoSEQ multiplex PCR assay. The table was pulled from immuneACCESS by TCRdb, which kept in-frame rearrangements only. Such tables lose some clones; where checked, under half of the loss comes from unresolved V genes, and the rest has no known cause. For this sample there are under 300,000 clones; around 88% appear just once. Clones ranked in the top ten supply 8.8% of the sample. The source material was PBMCs or T cells enriched from blood (not recorded which). The receptors here all came from a man aged 40-49 years who had recovered from COVID-19.

A single count supports this clone. This chain joins TRBV5-1 and TRBJ2-7, with D possibly being TRBD2 (8 bases). Trimming removed 5 bases at V and 0 bases at J, with 15 bases between. Looked up from germline, CDR1 is SGHRS and CDR2 is YFSETQ. The CDR3 spans 15 residues. CDR3 in DNA: TGCGCCAGCAGGCGGGGGGACAGTAACTCCTACGAGCAGTACTTC. Its translation is CASRRGDSNSYEQYF.

This rearrangement joins TRBV7-3 to TRBJ2-1, with D uncertain. This CDR3 spans 13 amino acids. From germline, CDR1 is SGHTA and CDR2 FQGTGA. Trimming removed 3 bases at V and 8 bases at J, with 11 bases between. For the CDR3, the DNA is TGTGCCAGCAGCTTGTCCCTCGCGGATGAGCAGTTCTTC. Its protein product is CASSLSLADEQFF.

This clone was picked up a small number of times. V is TRBV4-2 and J is TRBJ2-1; 10 bases are a match to TRBD2. This CDR3 spans 13 amino acids. Looked up from germline, CDR1 is LGHNA and CDR2 is YNFKEQ. V lost 3 bases and J lost 15; bases outside the gene matches: 8. This CDR3 reads CASSQPLAGVLFF. CDR3 DNA sequence: TGTGCCAGCAGCCAGCCCCTAGCGGGAGTTCTGTTCTTC.

In regard to this clone: One junction end disagrees with the germline gene, perhaps due to a read error. V gene TRBV7-7 combines with J gene TRBJ2-5; 11 bases align to TRBD1. Germline V gene lookup returns CDR1 SSHAT and CDR2 FNYEAQ (reference sequence). The CDR3 length is 19 residues. CDR3 region: CASSLGPGQGVFVQETQYF. CDR3 DNA: TGTGCTAGCAGCTTAGGTCCGGGACAGGGGGTTTTTGTACAAGAGACCCAGTACTTC.

V gene TRBV5-4 combines with J gene TRBJ2-7; D is perhaps TRBD2 (5 bases). V lost 6 bases and J lost 3, with 19 bases in between. Germline CDR1 is SGHNT and CDR2 is YYREEE (reference sequence). The CDR3 extends over 15 amino acids. The CDR3 sequence: CASTVGASSDYEQYF. CDR3 DNA sequence: TGTGCCAGCACCGTTGGCGCTAGCAGTGACTACGAGCAGTACTTC.

The chain uses TRBV11-2 and TRBJ2-1, with a tentative D call TRBD1 (5 bases). Trimming removed 0 bases from V and 0 bases from J, with 9 bases in between. The germline V gene encodes CDR1 SGHAT and CDR2 FQNNGV. The CDR3 is 16 amino acids. CDR3 bases: TGTGCCAGCAGCTTAGATCCGGACAACTCCTACAATGAGCAGTTCTTC. It is translated as CASSLDPDNSYNEQFF. The full variable domain, its missing parts supplied by reference TRBV11-2 and TRBJ2-1, is EAGVAQSPRYKIIEKRQSVAFWCNPISGHATLYWYQQILGQGPKLLIQFQNNGVVDDSQLPKDRFSAERLKGVDSTLKIQPAKLEDSAVYLCASSLDPDNSYNEQFFGPGTRLTVL.

This sequence joins TRBV29-1 and TRBJ1-2; D possibly corresponds to TRBD1 (5 bases). V shed 4 bases and J shed 7 bases, with 13 bases lying between them. Germline V lookup: CDR1 SQVTM, CDR2 ANQGSEA. The CDR3 is 12 residues long. The CDR3 nucleotides are TGCAGCGTTGTGGCTGCAGGGATTGGCTACACCTTC. Translating gives CSVVAAGIGYTF.

The genes are TRBV5-1 and TRBJ1-5; TRBD1 agrees at 7 bases. The CDR3 extends over 15 amino acids. J gave up 3 bases and V 0 bases, and 3 bases lay outside the gene matches. Germline CDR1 and CDR2: SGHRS and YFSETQ. The CDR3 protein is CASSLAGQNNQPQHF. CDR3 nucleotide sequence: TGCGCCAGCAGCTTGGCGGGACAGAACAATCAGCCCCAGCATTTT. Combining the CDR3 with reference TRBV5-1 and TRBJ1-5 gives the whole variable domain KAGVTQTPRYLIKTRGQQVTLSCSPISGHRSVSWYQQTPGQGLQFLFEYFSETQRNKGNFPGRFSGRQFSNSRSEMNVSTLELGDSALYLCASSLAGQNNQPQHFGDGTRLSIL.

The rearrangement joins TRBV6-1 to TRBJ1-1; 7 nucleotides line up with TRBD1. Germline V gene sequence: CDR1 MNHNS, CDR2 SASEGT. After removal of 2 bases from V and 0 bases from J, the junction contained 3 bases not matched to a gene. The CDR3 runs 15 residues. Here the CDR3 DNA reads TGTGCCAGCAGTGAATGGGGGACAGTGAACACTGAAGCTTTCTTT. Translation: CASSEWGTVNTEAFF.

This sequence joins TRBV3-1 (or the pseudogene TRBV3-2) and TRBJ1-3; TRBD1 matches 7 bases. J was trimmed by 1 base and V by 4 bases; bases with no gene match: 4. CDR1 LGHDT and CDR2 YNNKEL come from the germline V gene (reference sequence). This CDR3 is 15 amino acids long. CDR3 region: CASSLRQGSGNTIYF. The CDR3 DNA reads TGTGCCAGCAGCCTTCGACAGGGATCTGGAAACACCATATATTTT.

The chain recombines TRBV6-1 with TRBJ1-3, with a tentative D call TRBD1 (6 bases). The germline V gene has CDR1 MNHNS and CDR2 SASEGT. Between the trimmed V and J ends, which lost 2 bases and 1 base, there was a span of 15 bases. CDR3 length: 17 amino acids. DNA for the CDR3: TGTGCCAGCAGTGAATGGGCAGGGGATGTATCTGGAAACACCATATATTTT. Translated, it gives CASSEWAGDVSGNTIYF.

The sample holds one count of this clone. The V call is TRBV2, the J call TRBJ1-4; TRBD1 matches 8 bases. The length of the CDR3 is 15 residues. The V and J ends lost 2 bases and 5 bases, in that order; junction bases with no gene match: 4. CDR1 SNHLY and CDR2 FYNNEI come from the germline V gene. The CDR3 here is CASSEQGQENEKLFF. In DNA, the CDR3 is TGTGCCAGCAGTGAACAGGGACAGGAGAATGAAAAACTGTTTTTT.

V gene TRBV11-2 combines with J gene TRBJ2-7, with 7 bases aligning to TRBD1. Unmatched junction bases numbered 7, after V lost 6 bases and J lost 2 bases. Germline V gene data show CDR1 as SGHAT and CDR2 as FQNNGV. The CDR3 loop spans 14 amino acids. Here the CDR3 reads CASREPGQTYEQYF. DNA for the CDR3: TGTGCCAGCAGGGAACCGGGACAGACCTACGAGCAGTACTTC.

This chain links TRBV4-3 with TRBJ2-7, with a tentative D call TRBD1 (5 bases). CDR1 LGHNA and CDR2 YSLEER come from the germline V gene. V was shortened by 3 bases and J by 0 bases, with 9 bases between the two germline ends. This CDR3 has 14 amino acids. The CDR3 region has the DNA TGCGCCAGCAGCCAGCGACAGAGCTCCTACGAGCAGTACTTC. It codes for CASSQRQSSYEQYF.

CDR3 DNA sequence: TGTGCCAGTACCAAAGACAGGGACCCTGGAAACACCATATATTTT. Its translation is CASTKDRDPGNTIYF. This chain joins TRBV19 and TRBJ1-3; 7 nucleotides agree with TRBD1. The J segment lost 2 bases and the V segment lost 7 bases, leaving 8 bases of the junction unmatched. CDR3 size: 15 residues. The germline V gene encodes CDR1 LNHDA and CDR2 SQIVND (reference sequence).

This clone has a handful of counts. The identical CDR3 is also encoded by other nucleotide sequences in the sample. The rearrangement links TRBV29-1 to TRBJ2-3; 8 bases agree with TRBD2. CDR1 and CDR2 from the germline V gene are SQVTM and ANQGSEA. Germline trimming cut 4 bases from V and 3 bases from J; bases unmatched to any gene: 6. The CDR3 spans 14 residues. The CDR3 loop reads CSVVGGGATDTQYF. In DNA, the CDR3 is TGCAGCGTTGTCGGGGGGGGAGCTACAGATACGCAGTATTTT.